Presented here are 10 T cell receptor beta chains from one specimen sequenced in a study of sequential checkpoint blockade in melanoma. Profiled with immunoSEQ multiplex PCR; TCRdb holds only in-frame clones, not every one. Of approximately 6,000 clones detected, roughly 57% appear once; the ten largest clones hold roughly 44%. Treatment meaning: randomized to nivolumab then ipilimumab (arm A) or the reverse (arm B). The input for sequencing was CD8+ T cells sorted from blood (inferred from file names), taken from a patient given nivolumab and ipilimumab in sequence. Every receptor here comes from a human donor with melanoma.

The chain recombines TRBV7-8 with TRBJ2-7, with D perhaps matching TRBD2 (6 bases). V was shortened by 5 bases and J by 6 bases, with 14 bases between the two germline ends. The CDR3 sequence is 13 residues long. Germline V gene data show CDR1 as SGHVS and CDR2 as FQNEAQ. As DNA, the CDR3 is TGTGCCAGCAGCCTCGGGACTTTAACCGAGCAGTACTTC. As protein: CASSLGTLTEQYF.

CDR3 protein: CASKAGTPLFF. The CDR3 region has the DNA TGTGCCAGCAAGGCGGGAACCCCTCTCTTCTTC. This chain links TRBV25-1 with TRBJ2-1; D might be TRBD2 (6 bases). Looked up from germline, CDR1 is MGHDK and CDR2 is SYGVNS. This CDR3 is 11 amino acids long. V was clipped by 7 bases and J by 16 bases, with 17 bases between them. Full variable domain (missing parts from reference TRBV25-1 and TRBJ2-1): EADIYQTPRYLVIGTGKKITLECSQTMGHDKMYWYQQDPGMELHLIHYSYGVNSTEKGDLSSESTVSRIRTEHFPLTLESARPSHTSQYLCASKAGTPLFFGPGTRLTVL.

The V gene is TRBV14, the J gene TRBJ2-6, with 9 bases lining up with TRBD2. Germline CDR1 reads SGHDN; CDR2 reads FVKESK. After removal of 0 bases from V and 1 base from J, the junction contained 16 bases not matched to a gene. The CDR3 spans 22 residues. The CDR3 bases are TGTGCCAGCAGCCAAGATAGGTCCCGACTAGCGGCTGCCGAATCTGGGGCCAACGTCCTGACTTTC. Translating gives CASSQDRSRLAAAESGANVLTF.

The chain recombines TRBV5-6 with TRBJ2-3; 8 bases align to TRBD1. V trimming: 0 bases; J trimming: 4 bases; junction bases outside the gene matches: 7. Looked up from germline, CDR1 is SGHDT and CDR2 is YYEEEE. This CDR3 is 16 amino acids long. The CDR3 nucleotides read TGTGCCAGCAGCTTGGTTCGGGCAGGGGGCTCAGATACGCAGTATTTT. Encoded protein: CASSLVRAGGSDTQYF.

By frequency in the sample, this clone is medium-sized. The genes are TRBV5-4 and TRBJ1-3, with 7 bases matching TRBD1. Germline lookup yields CDR1 SGHNT and CDR2 YYREEE (reference sequence). Trimming removed 1 base from V and 4 bases from J; junction bases left unmatched: 8. The CDR3 runs to 16 residues. CDR3: CASSLQGDYTGNTIYF. The CDR3 DNA is TGTGCCAGCAGCTTGCAGGGGGATTATACGGGAAACACCATATATTTT.

The chain joins TRBV20-1 to TRBJ1-2, with TRBD1 as a possible D gene (6 bases). The CDR3 has 11 amino acids. V was shortened by 4 bases and J by 6 bases, with 9 bases between the two germline ends. Germline CDR1 DFQATT, CDR2 SNEGSKA (reference sequence). CDR3 protein: CSATGEDGYTF. The DNA of the CDR3 is TGCAGTGCTACAGGGGAAGATGGCTACACCTTC.

This chain uses TRBV5-4 with TRBJ2-7; tentative D call: TRBD1 (7 bases). This CDR3 spans 13 amino acids. V was shortened by 3 bases and J by 3 bases, with 10 bases between the two germline ends. Germline CDR1 reads SGHNT; CDR2 reads YYREEE (reference sequence). CDR3 region: CASSYQGGYEQYF. In DNA form, the CDR3 reads TGTGCCAGCAGCTACCAGGGGGGCTACGAGCAGTACTTC.

This clone rates as medium-sized. This chain uses TRBV10-1 with TRBJ2-5, with 9 bases aligning to TRBD2. CDR3 length: 18 amino acids. Germline V gene sequence: CDR1 WNHNN, CDR2 SYGVQD (reference sequence). V lost 2 bases to trimming and J lost 1 base; unmatched junction nucleotides: 11. The CDR3 here is CASSEGLWERGVQETQYF. The CDR3 bases are TGCGCCAGCAGTGAGGGCCTTTGGGAGCGGGGGGTCCAAGAGACCCAGTACTTC.

The chain combines TRBV9 with TRBJ2-1; D is possibly TRBD1 (7 bases). The CDR3 runs to 15 residues. V was trimmed by 4 bases and J by 3 bases, leaving 14 bases between them. CDR1 and CDR2 from the germline V gene are SGDLS and YYNGEE. The CDR3 nucleotides read TGTGCCAGCAGCAACCAGGGGGGAAGCTACAATGAGCAGTTCTTC. Its protein is CASSNQGGSYNEQFF.

The chain has TRBV7-2 and TRBJ1-4, with 9 bases aligning to TRBD1. Germline V CDR1 and CDR2: SGHTA, FQGNSA. With 5 bases clipped from V and 4 bases from J, the junction kept 5 bases outside the gene matches. CDR3 length equals 15 residues. In nucleotides, the CDR3 is TGTGCCAGCAGCCTCCGGGACAGGGTTAATGAAAAACTGTTTTTT. Translation: CASSLRDRVNEKLFF.